The next 17 T cell receptor beta chains were all read from a single sample in a study of blood T cell repertoires in COVID-19. Assay used: immunoSEQ multiplex PCR; TCRdb lists only in-frame clones, some missing. This table has around 94,000 clones, 87% appearing once. The sequencing sample was made of peripheral blood. These receptors came from a man aged 45-60 years with active COVID-19.

The rearrangement links TRBV5-1 to TRBJ2-7; 7 bases are a match to TRBD2. With 0 bases clipped from V and 6 bases from J, the junction kept 18 bases outside the gene matches. This CDR3 spans 18 amino acids. The germline gives CDR1 SGHRS, CDR2 YFSETQ. CDR3 residues: CASSLEMRSGVGGGEQYF. CDR3 sequence (DNA): TGCGCCAGCAGCTTGGAAATGAGATCCGGCGTTGGGGGGGGCGAGCAGTACTTC. Together with reference TRBV5-1 and TRBJ2-7, the CDR3 gives the full variable domain: KAGVTQTPRYLIKTRGQQVTLSCSPISGHRSVSWYQQTPGQGLQFLFEYFSETQRNKGNFPGRFSGRQFSNSRSEMNVSTLELGDSALYLCASSLEMRSGVGGGEQYFGPGTRLTVT.

This chain connects TRBV4-3 to TRBJ1-2; tentatively, D is TRBD1 (6 bases). Germline values: CDR1 LGHNA, CDR2 YSLEER. The V end lost 2 bases, the J end lost 6 bases, and 10 bases lay between the germline ends. This CDR3 region has 13 residues. CDR3 bases: TGCGCCAGCAGCCAAAACAGGGAGCATGGCTACACCTTC. The encoded protein is CASSQNREHGYTF.

The V gene is TRBV5-8, the J gene TRBJ2-7, with 7 positions matching TRBD1. Germline CDR1 reads SGHTS; CDR2 reads YDEGEE. The CDR3 loop spans 15 amino acids. V lost 4 bases to trimming and J lost 2 bases; unmatched junction nucleotides: 9. CDR3 sequence (DNA): TGTGCCAGCAGCGTCCAACAGGGGATAGCCTACGAGCAGTACTTC. Its protein product is CASSVQQGIAYEQYF.

The chain uses TRBV29-1 and TRBJ1-1; 11 bases agree with TRBD1. The germline V gene has CDR1 SQVTM and CDR2 ANQGSEA. J lost 0 bases, V lost 7 bases, and 4 bases had no gene match. CDR3 length: 14 amino acids. CDR3 in amino acids: CSAWTGGLNTEAFF. CDR3 DNA sequence: TGCAGCGCCTGGACAGGGGGCCTGAACACTGAAGCTTTCTTT.

The chain couples TRBV6-6 to TRBJ1-3; 11 bases line up with TRBD1. This CDR3 is 17 amino acids long. CDR1 MNHNY and CDR2 SVGAGI come from the germline V gene (reference sequence). J was trimmed by 3 bases and V by 5 bases; bases with no gene match: 9. CDR3 nucleotide sequence: TGTGCCAGCAGTCGCTGGGGACAGGGGGAAGTTGGAAACACCATATATTTT. This encodes CASSRWGQGEVGNTIYF.

CDR3 in DNA: TGTGCCAGCAAGGCGGGGGGTAAAGGCAATGAGCAGTTCTTC. As protein: CASKAGGKGNEQFF. The genes are TRBV9 and TRBJ2-1; 8 nucleotides line up with TRBD2. Trimming took 6 bases from V and 6 from J; bases not matched to a gene: 8. Germline-derived CDR1 and CDR2 are SGDLS and YYNGEE. The CDR3 sequence is 14 residues long. The entire variable domain, with the rest obtained from reference TRBV9 and TRBJ2-1, is as follows: DSGVTQTPKHLITATGQRVTLRCSPRSGDLSVYWYQQSLDQGLQFLIQYYNGEERAKGNILERFSAQQFPDLHSELNLSSLELGDSALYFCASKAGGKGNEQFFGPGTRLTVL.

The chain has TRBV5-6 and TRBJ2-6; D is ambiguous. V lost 4 bases, J lost 1 base, and 18 bases lay in between. This CDR3 comprises 18 residues. Germline CDR1 SGHDT, CDR2 YYEEEE. Here the CDR3 reads CASSPQLKSLSGANVLTF. The CDR3 DNA follows: TGTGCCAGCAGCCCTCAACTCAAATCCCTATCTGGGGCCAACGTCCTGACTTTC.

V and J are TRBV4-1 and TRBJ2-3; 10 bases align to TRBD2. Germline loops: CDR1 MGHRA, CDR2 YSYEKL. The CDR3 contains 17 residues. V shed 4 bases, J shed 5 bases, and the junction held 12 bases outside the gene matches. For the CDR3, the DNA is TGCGCCAGCAGCCGGCTCCAGCTAGCGGGGGAAGGAGATACGCAGTATTTT. Protein: CASSRLQLAGEGDTQYF.

This chain joins TRBV11-3 and TRBJ2-5; 8 bases fit TRBD2. V dropped 6 bases and J dropped 0; count of bases not matched to a gene: 3. The germline V gene encodes CDR1 SGHNT and CDR2 YENEEA. This CDR3 has 14 residues. The CDR3 region is CASSRSGDQETQYF. CDR3 DNA: TGTGCCAGCAGTCGTAGCGGGGACCAAGAGACCCAGTACTTC.

CDR3 loop: CASSLRSYNEQFF. As DNA, the CDR3 is TGTGCCAGCAGTTTACGGTCCTACAATGAGCAGTTCTTC. The chain has TRBV27 and TRBJ2-1; D gene uncertain. Trimming cost V 2 bases and J 1 base, with 3 bases left between them. CDR1 is MNHEY and CDR2 is SMNVEV in the germline V gene (reference sequence). The CDR3 sequence is 13 residues long.

The rearrangement uses TRBV6-5 and TRBJ1-1; D not resolved. The CDR3 has 13 amino acids. V was trimmed by 8 bases and J by 0 bases, leaving 10 bases between them. Germline V gives CDR1 MNHEY, CDR2 SVGAGI. Here the CDR3 reads CASRLELNTEAFF. CDR3 DNA sequence: TGTGCCAGCCGCCTAGAATTGAACACTGAAGCTTTCTTT.

This chain joins TRBV5-1 and TRBJ2-5; TRBD2 matches at 7 bases. The CDR3 has 15 amino acids. Trimming at V came to 7 bases and at J to 1 base, leaving 10 bases not matched to a gene. CDR1 and CDR2 (germline): SGHRS, YFSETQ. In DNA, the CDR3 is TGCGCCAGCCCAGGGAGGGACCCATCCCAAGAGACCCAGTACTTC. It codes for CASPGRDPSQETQYF.

This clone was recorded only once. This chain connects TRBV11-1 to TRBJ2-1; 14 nucleotides agree with TRBD2. The CDR3 extends over 16 amino acids. The V segment lost 4 bases and the J segment 8 bases; nucleotides outside the gene matches: 7. The germline CDR1 and CDR2 sequences are SGHAT and FQDESV (reference sequence). CDR3 coding DNA: TGTGCCAGCAGCTCCCTGACTAGCGGGGGGGTCGATGAGCAGTTCTTC. This gives the protein CASSSLTSGGVDEQFF.

The genes are TRBV5-4 and TRBJ2-6; 10 bases line up with TRBD2. Germline V gene sequence: CDR1 SGHNT, CDR2 YYREEE (reference sequence). J gave up 1 base and V 3 bases, and 7 bases lay outside the gene matches. CDR3 size: 18 residues. Written as DNA, the CDR3 is TGTGCCAGCAGCTCGCGGGGTAGCGGGGGGTCTGGGGCCAACGTCCTGACTTTC. This sequence encodes CASSSRGSGGSGANVLTF.

V and J are TRBV9 and TRBJ1-1; no firm D call. Germline V gene lookup returns CDR1 SGDLS and CDR2 YYNGEE. Between the trimmed V and J ends, which lost 4 bases and 4 bases, there was a span of 17 bases. The CDR3 is 15 amino acids. In nucleotides, the CDR3 is TGTGCCAGCAGCCCAGAGGGTTCTCGGGGCACTGAAGCTTTCTTT. Protein: CASSPEGSRGTEAFF.

This chain joins TRBV4-2 and TRBJ1-2; TRBD1 agrees at 7 bases. Germline assignment: CDR1 LGHNA and CDR2 YNFKEQ. Losses at the gene ends were 1 base for V and 6 bases for J; bases not matched to a gene: 5. This CDR3 is built from 14 residues. CDR3 bases: TGTGCCAGCAGCCAAGCGACAGGGCGGCATGGCTACACCTTC. This encodes CASSQATGRHGYTF.

The chain couples TRBV30 to TRBJ2-2, with 7 bases aligning to TRBD1. V dropped 5 bases and J dropped 3; count of bases not matched to a gene: 9. Per the germline V gene, CDR1 is GTSNPN and CDR2 is SVGIG (reference sequence). The CDR3 loop spans 15 amino acids. CDR3 in amino acids: CAWQLQGKDTGELFF. In DNA, the CDR3 is TGTGCCTGGCAGTTACAGGGGAAGGACACCGGGGAGCTGTTTTTT.